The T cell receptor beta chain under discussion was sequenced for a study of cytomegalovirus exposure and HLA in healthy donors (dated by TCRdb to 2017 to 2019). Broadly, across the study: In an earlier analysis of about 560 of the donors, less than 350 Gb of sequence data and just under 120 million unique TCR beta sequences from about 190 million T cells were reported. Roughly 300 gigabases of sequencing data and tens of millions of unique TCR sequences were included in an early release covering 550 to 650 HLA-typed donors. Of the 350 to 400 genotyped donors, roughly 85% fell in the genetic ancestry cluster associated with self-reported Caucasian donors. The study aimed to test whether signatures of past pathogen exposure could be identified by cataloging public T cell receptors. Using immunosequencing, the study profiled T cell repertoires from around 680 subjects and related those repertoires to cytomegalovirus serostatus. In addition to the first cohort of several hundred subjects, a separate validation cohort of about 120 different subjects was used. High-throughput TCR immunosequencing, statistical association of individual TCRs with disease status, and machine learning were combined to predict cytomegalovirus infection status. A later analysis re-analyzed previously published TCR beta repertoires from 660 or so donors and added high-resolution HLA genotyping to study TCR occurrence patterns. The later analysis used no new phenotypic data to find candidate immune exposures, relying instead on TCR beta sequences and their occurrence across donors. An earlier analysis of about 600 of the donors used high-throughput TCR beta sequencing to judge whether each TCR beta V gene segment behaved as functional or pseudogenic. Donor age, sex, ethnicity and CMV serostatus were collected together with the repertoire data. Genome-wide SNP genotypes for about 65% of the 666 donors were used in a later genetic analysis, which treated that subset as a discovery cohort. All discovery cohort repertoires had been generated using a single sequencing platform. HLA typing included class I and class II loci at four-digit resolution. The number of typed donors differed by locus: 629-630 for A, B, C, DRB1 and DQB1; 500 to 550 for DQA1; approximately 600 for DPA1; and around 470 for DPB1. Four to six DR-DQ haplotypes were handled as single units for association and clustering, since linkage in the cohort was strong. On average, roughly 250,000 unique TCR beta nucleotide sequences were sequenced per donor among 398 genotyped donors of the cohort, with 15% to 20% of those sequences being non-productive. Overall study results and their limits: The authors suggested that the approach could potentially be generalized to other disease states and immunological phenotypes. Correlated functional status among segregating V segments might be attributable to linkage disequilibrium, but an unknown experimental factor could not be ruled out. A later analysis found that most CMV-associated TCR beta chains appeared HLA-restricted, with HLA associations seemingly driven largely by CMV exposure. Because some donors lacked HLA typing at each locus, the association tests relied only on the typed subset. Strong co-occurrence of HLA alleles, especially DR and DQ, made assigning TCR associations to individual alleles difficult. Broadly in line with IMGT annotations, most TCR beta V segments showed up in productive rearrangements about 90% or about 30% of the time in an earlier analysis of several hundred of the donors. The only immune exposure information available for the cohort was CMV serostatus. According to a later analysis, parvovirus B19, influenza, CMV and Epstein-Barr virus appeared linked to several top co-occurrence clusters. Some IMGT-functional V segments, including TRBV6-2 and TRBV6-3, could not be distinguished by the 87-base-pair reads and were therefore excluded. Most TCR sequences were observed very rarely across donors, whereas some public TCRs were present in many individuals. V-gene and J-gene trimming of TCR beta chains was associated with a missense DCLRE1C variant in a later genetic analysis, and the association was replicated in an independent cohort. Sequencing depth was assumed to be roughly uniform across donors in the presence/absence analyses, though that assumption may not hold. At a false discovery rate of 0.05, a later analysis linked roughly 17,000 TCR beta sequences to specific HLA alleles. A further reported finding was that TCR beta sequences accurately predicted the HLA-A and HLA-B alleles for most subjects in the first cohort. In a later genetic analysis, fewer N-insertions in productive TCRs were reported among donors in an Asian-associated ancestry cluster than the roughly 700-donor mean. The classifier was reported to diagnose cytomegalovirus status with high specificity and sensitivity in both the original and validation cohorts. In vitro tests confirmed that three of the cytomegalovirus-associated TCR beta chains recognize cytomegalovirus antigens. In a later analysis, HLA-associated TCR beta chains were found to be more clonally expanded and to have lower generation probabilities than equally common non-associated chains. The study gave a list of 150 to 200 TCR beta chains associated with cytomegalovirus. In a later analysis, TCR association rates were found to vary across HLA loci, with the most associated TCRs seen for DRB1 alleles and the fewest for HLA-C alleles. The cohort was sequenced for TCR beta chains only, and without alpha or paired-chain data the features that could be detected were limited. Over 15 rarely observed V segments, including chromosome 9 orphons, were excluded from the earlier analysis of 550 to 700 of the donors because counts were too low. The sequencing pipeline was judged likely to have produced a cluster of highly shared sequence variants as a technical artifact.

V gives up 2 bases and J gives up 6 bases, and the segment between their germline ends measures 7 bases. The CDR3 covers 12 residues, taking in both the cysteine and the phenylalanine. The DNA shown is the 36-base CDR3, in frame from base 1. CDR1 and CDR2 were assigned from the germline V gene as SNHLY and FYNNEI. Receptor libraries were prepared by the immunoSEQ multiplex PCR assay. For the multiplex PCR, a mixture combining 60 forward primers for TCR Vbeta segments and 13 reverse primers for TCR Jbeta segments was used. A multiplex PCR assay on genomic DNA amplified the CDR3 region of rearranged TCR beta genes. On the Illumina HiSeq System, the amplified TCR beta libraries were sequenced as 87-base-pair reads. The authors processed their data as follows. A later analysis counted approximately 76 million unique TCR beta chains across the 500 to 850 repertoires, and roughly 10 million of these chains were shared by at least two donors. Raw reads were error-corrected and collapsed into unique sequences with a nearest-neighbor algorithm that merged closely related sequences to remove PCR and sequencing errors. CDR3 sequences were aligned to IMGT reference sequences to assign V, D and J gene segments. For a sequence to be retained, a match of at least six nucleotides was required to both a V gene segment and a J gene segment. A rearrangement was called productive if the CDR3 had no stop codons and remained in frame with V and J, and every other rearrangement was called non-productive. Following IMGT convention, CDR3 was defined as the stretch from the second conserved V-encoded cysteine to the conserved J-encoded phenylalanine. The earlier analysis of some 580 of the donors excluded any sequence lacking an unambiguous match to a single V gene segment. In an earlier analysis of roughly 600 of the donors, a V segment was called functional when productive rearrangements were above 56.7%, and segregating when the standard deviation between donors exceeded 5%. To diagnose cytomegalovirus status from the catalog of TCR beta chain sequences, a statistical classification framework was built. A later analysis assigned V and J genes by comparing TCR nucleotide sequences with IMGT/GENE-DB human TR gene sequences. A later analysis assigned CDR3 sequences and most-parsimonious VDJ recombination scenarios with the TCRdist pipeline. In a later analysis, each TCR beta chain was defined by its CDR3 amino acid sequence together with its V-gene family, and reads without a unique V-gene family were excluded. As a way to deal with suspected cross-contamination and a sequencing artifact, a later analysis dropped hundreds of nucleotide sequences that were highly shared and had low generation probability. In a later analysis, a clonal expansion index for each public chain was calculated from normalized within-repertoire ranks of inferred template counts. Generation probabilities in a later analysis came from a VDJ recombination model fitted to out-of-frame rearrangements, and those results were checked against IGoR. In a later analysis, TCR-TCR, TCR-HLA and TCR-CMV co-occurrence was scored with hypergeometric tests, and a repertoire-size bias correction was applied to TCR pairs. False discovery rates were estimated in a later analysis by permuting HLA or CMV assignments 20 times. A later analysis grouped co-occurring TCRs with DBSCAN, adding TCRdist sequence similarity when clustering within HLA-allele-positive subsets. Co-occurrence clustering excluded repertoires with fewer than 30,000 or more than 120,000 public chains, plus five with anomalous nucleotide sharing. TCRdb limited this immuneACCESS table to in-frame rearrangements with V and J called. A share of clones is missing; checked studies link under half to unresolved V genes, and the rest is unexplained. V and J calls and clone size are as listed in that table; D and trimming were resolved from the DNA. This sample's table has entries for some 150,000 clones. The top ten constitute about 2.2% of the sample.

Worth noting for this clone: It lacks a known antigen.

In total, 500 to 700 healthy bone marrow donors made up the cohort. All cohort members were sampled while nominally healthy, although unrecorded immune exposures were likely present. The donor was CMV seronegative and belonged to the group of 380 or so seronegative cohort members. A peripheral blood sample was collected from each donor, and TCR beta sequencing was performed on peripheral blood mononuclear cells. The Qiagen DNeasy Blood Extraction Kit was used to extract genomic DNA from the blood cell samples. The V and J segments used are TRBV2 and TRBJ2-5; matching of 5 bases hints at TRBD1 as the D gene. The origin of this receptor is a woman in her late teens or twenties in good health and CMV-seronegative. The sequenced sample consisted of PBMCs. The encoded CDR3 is CASSERGQTQYF. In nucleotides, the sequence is TGTGCCAGCAGTGAAAGGGGTCAGACCCAGTACTTC.